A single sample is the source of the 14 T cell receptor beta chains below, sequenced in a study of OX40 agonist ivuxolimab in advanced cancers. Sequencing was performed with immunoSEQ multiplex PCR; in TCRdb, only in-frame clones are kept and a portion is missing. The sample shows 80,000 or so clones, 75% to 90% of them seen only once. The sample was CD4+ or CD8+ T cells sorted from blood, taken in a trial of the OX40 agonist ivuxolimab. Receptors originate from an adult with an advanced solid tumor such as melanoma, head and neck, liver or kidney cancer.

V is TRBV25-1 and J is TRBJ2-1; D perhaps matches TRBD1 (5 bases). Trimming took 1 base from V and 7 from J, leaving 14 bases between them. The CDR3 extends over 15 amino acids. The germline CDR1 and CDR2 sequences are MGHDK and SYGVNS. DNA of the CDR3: TGTGCCAGCAGTGAATCGATAGCCAGGGAAAATGAGCAGTTCTTC. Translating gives CASSESIARENEQFF. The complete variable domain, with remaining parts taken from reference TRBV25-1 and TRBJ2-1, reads EADIYQTPRYLVIGTGKKITLECSQTMGHDKMYWYQQDPGMELHLIHYSYGVNSTEKGDLSSESTVSRIRTEHFPLTLESARPSHTSQYLCASSESIARENEQFFGPGTRLTVL.

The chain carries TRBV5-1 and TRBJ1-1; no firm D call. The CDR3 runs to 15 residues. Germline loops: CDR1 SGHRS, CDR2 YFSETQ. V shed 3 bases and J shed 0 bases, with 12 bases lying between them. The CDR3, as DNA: TGCGCCAGCAGCTCTTCCGGGAACCTGAACACTGAAGCTTTCTTT. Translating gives CASSSSGNLNTEAFF. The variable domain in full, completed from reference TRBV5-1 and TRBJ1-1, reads KAGVTQTPRYLIKTRGQQVTLSCSPISGHRSVSWYQQTPGQGLQFLFEYFSETQRNKGNFPGRFSGRQFSNSRSEMNVSTLELGDSALYLCASSSSGNLNTEAFFGQGTRLTVV.

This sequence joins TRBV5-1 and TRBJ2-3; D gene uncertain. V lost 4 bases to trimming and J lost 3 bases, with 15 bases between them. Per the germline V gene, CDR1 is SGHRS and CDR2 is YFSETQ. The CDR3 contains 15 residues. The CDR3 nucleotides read TGCGCCAGCAGCCCAGGAGCCGGGTCTACAGATACGCAGTATTTT. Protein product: CASSPGAGSTDTQYF.

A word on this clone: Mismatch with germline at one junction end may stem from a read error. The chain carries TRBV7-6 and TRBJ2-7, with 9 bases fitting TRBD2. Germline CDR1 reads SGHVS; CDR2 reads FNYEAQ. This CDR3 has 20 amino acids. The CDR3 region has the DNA TGTGTCAGCAGCTTATTGGCGGGGCTTCCAGCGGGAGGCTTCTCCTACGAGCAGTACTTC. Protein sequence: CVSSLLAGLPAGGFSYEQYF.

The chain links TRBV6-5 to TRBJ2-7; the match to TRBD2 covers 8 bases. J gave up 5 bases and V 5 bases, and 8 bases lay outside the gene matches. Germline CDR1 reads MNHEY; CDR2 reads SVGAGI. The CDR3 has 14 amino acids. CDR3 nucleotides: TGTGCCAGCAGTGTGGTGGCGGGGGGCGACGAGCAGTACTTC. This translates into CASSVVAGGDEQYF.

CDR3: CASSPYEGRGNQPQHF. The CDR3 nucleotides are TGTGCCAGCTCACCTTACGAAGGAAGGGGCAATCAGCCCCAGCATTTT. The V call is TRBV18, the J call TRBJ1-5; D gene unclear. V lost 3 bases to trimming and J lost 2 bases, with 14 bases between them. In germline, CDR1 is KGHSH, CDR2 LQKENI. The CDR3 sequence is 16 residues long.

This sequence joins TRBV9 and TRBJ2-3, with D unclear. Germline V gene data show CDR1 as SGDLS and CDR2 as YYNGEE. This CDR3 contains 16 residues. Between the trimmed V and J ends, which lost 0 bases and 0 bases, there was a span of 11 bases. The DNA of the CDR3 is TGTGCCAGCAGCGTAGGTGTAGCCGATAGCACAGATACGCAGTATTTT. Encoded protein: CASSVGVADSTDTQYF.

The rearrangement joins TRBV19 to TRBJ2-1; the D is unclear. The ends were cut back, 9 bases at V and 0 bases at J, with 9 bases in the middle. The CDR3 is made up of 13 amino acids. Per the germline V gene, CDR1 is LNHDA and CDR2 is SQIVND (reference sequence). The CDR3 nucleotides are TGTGCCAGCGGCCGGAGCTCCTACAATGAGCAGTTCTTC. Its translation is CASGRSSYNEQFF.

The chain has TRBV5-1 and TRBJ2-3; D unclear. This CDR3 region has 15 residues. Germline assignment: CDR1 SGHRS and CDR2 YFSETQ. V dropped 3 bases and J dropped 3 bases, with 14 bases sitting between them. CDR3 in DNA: TGCGCCAGCAGCTCGCTCGCTGCTGCGACAGATACGCAGTATTTT. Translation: CASSSLAAATDTQYF.

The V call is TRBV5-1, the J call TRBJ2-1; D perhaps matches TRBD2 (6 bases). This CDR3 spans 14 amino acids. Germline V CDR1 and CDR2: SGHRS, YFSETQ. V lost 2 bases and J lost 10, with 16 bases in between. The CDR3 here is CASSFYMGREEQFF. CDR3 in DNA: TGCGCCAGCAGCTTTTATATGGGCCGGGAGGAGCAGTTCTTC.

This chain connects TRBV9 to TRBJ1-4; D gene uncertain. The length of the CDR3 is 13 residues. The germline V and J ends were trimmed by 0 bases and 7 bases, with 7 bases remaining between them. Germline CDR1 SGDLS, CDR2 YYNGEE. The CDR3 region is CASSVGGSEKLFF. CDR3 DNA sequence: TGTGCCAGCAGCGTAGGGGGAAGTGAAAAACTGTTTTTT.

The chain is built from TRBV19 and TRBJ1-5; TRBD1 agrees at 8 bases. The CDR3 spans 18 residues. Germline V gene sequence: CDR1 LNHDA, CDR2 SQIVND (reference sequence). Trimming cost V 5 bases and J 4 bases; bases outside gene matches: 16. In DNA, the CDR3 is TGTGCCAGTAGTCTGTCCGGGACAGGTGCTCTTACTAATCAGCCCCAGCATTTT. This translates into CASSLSGTGALTNQPQHF.

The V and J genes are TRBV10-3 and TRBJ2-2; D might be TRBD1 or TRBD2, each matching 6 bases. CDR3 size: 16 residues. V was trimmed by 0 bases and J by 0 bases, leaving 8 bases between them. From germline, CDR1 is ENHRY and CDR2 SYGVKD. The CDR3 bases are TGTGCCATCAGTGAGTCGAGGGGGGCGAACACCGGGGAGCTGTTTTTT. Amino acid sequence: CAISESRGANTGELFF.

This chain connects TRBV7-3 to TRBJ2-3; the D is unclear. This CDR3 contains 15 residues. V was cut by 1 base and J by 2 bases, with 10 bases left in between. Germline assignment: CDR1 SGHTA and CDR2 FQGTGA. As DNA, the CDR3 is TGTGCCAGCAGCTTAAGGCGGAGCTTCACAGATACGCAGTATTTT. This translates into CASSLRRSFTDTQYF.